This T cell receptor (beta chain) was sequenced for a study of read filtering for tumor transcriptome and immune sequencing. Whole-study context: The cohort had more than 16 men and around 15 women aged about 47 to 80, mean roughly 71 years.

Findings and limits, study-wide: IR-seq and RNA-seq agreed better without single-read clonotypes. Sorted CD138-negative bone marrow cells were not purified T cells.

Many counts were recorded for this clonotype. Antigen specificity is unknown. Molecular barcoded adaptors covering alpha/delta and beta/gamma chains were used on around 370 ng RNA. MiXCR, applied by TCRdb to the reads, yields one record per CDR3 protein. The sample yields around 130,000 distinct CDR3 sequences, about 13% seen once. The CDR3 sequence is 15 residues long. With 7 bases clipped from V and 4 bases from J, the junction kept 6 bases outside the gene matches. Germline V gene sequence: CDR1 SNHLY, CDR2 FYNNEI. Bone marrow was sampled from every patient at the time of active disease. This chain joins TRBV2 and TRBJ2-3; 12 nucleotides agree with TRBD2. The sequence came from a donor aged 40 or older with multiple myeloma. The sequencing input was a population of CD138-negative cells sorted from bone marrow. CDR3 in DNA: TGTGCCAGCACTTTGACTAGCGGGAGCGCAGATACGCAGTATTTT. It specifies CASTLTSGSADTQYF.